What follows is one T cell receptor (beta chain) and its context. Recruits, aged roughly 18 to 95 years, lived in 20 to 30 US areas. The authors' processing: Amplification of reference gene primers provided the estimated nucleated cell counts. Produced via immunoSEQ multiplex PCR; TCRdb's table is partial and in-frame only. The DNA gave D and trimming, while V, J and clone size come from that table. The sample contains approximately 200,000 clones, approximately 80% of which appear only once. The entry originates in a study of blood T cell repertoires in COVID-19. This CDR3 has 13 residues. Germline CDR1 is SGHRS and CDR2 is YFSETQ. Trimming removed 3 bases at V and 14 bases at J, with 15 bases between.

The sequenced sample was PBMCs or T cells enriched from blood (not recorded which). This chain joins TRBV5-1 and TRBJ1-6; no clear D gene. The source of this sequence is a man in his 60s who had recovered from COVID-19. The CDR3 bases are TGCGCCAGCAGCTCCGAAGGCGCCCGGGCCCTCCACTTT. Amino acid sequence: CASSSEGARALHF. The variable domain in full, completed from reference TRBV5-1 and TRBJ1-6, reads KAGVTQTPRYLIKTRGQQVTLSCSPISGHRSVSWYQQTPGQGLQFLFEYFSETQRNKGNFPGRFSGRQFSNSRSEMNVSTLELGDSALYLCASSSEGARALHFGNGTRLTVT.